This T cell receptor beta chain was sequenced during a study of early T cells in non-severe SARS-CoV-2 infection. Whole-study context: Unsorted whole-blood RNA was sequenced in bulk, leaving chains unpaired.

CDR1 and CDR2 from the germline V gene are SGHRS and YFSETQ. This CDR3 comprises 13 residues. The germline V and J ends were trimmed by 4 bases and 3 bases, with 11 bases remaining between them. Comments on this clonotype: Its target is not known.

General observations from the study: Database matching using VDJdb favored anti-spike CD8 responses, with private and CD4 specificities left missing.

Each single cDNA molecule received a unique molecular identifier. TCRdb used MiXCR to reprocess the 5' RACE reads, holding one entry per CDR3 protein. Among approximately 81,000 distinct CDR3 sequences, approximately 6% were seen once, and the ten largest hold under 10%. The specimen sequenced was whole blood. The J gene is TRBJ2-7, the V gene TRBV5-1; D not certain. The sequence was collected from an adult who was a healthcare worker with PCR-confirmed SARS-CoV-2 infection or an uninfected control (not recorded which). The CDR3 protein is CASSQDRDYEQYF. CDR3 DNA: TGCGCCAGCAGCCAGGACCGAGACTACGAGCAGTACTTC.